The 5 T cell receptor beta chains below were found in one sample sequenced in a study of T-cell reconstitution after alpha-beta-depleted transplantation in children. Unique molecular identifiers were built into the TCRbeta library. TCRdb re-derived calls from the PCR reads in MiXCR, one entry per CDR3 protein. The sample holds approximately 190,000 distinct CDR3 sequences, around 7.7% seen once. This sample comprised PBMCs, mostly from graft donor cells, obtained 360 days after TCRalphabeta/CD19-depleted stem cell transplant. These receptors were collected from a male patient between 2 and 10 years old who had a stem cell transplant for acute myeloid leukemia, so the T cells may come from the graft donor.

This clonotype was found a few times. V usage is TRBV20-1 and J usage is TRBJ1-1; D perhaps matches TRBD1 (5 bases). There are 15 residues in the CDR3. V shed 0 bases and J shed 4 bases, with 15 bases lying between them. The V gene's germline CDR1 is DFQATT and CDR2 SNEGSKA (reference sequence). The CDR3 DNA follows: TGCAGTGCTAGAGATAGGAGGGCCGGGGGCACTGAAGCTTTCTTT. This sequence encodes CSARDRRAGGTEAFF.

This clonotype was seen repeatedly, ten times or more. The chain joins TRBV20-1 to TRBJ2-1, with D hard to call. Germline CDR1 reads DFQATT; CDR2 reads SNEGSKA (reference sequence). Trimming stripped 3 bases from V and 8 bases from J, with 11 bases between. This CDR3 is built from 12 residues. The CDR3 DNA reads TGCAGTGCTAGTCCCCGTGTTCATGAGCAGTTCTTC. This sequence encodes CSASPRVHEQFF.

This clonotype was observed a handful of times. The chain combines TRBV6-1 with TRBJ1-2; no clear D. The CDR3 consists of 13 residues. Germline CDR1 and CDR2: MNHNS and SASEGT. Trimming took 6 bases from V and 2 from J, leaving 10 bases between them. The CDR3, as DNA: TGTGCCAGCAGATCGGACGGGAACTATGGCTACACCTTC. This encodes CASRSDGNYGYTF.

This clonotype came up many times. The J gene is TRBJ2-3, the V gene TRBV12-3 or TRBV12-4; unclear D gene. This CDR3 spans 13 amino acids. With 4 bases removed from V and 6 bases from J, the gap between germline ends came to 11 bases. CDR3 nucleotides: TGTGCCAGCAGTTCCGTGGGCGAGGATACGCAGTATTTT. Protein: CASSSVGEDTQYF.

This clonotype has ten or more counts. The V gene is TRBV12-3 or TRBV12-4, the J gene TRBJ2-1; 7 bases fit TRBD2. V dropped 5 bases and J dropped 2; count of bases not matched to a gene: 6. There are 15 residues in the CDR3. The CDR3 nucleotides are TGTGCCAGCAGTCCTTTAGCGGGTCCCTACAATGAGCAGTTCTTC. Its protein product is CASSPLAGPYNEQFF.